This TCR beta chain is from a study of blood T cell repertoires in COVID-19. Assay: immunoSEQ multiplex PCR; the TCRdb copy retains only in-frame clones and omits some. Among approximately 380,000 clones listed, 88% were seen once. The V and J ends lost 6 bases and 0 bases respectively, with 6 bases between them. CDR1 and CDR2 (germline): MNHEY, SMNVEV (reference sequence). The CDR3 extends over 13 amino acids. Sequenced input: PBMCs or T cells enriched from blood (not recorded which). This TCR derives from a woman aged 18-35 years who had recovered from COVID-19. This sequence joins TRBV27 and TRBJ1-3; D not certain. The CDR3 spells CASRPVSGNTIYF. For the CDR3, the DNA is TGTGCCAGCAGACCAGTCTCTGGAAACACCATATATTTT.